The 32 T cell receptor beta chains presented below share a single source sample, sequenced in a study of blood T cell repertoires in COVID-19. Libraries were prepared by immunoSEQ multiplex PCR; TCRdb keeps only in-frame clonotypes and omits some of them. The repertoire holds fewer than 400,000 clones, with about 90% as singletons. Sequenced material: PBMCs or T cells enriched from blood (not recorded which). The receptors stem from a woman under 40 who had recovered from COVID-19.

V usage is TRBV3-1 (or the pseudogene TRBV3-2) and J usage is TRBJ2-7; D is possibly TRBD1 (6 bases). This CDR3 region has 12 residues. The V gene's germline CDR1 is LGHDT and CDR2 YNNKEL (reference sequence). Trimming removed 8 bases at V and 2 bases at J, with 10 bases between. CDR3 nucleotides: TGTGCCAGCCGGGCAGGGGCCTACGAGCAGTACTTC. Protein: CASRAGAYEQYF.

The J gene is TRBJ2-7, the V gene TRBV28, with 7 bases that match TRBD2. CDR1 MDHEN and CDR2 SYDVKM come from the germline V gene. CDR3 length equals 17 residues. V gave up 2 bases and J gave up 0 bases; unmatched junction bases: 10. Here the CDR3 reads CASSLNRLGDYSYEQYF. The CDR3 DNA follows: TGTGCCAGCAGTTTAAATCGGCTCGGGGACTACTCCTACGAGCAGTACTTC.

The chain has TRBV5-1 and TRBJ2-1; 9 bases are shared with TRBD1. Germline V gene sequence: CDR1 SGHRS, CDR2 YFSETQ. V dropped 4 bases and J dropped 14; count of bases not matched to a gene: 4. CDR3 length: 11 residues. The CDR3 loop is CASSQDRGKFF. The CDR3 DNA is TGCGCCAGCAGCCAGGACAGGGGAAAGTTCTTC.

The gene calls are TRBV28 and TRBJ2-7, with 7 bases lining up with TRBD1. In germline, CDR1 is MDHEN, CDR2 SYDVKM. V lost 5 bases, J lost 3 bases, and 7 bases stayed unmatched. This CDR3 is 14 amino acids long. In nucleotides, the CDR3 is TGTGCCAGCAGTGGACAACAGGGGAGCTACGAGCAGTACTTC. It translates to CASSGQQGSYEQYF.

The chain joins TRBV4-1 to TRBJ2-3; D call uncertain. The CDR3 extends over 16 amino acids. Germline V gives CDR1 MGHRA, CDR2 YSYEKL. The ends were cut back, 5 bases at V and 0 bases at J, with 15 bases in the middle. CDR3 amino acids: CASSRREVLSTDTQYF. Here the CDR3 DNA reads TGCGCCAGCAGCAGACGAGAGGTTTTAAGCACAGATACGCAGTATTTT.

Only one count was recorded for this clone. J is TRBJ2-7 and V is TRBV7-8; TRBD2 might be the D (6 bases). Germline CDR1 and CDR2: SGHVS and FQNEAQ. The V and J ends lost 2 bases and 2 bases respectively, with 16 bases between them. The CDR3 loop spans 16 amino acids. The CDR3 region is CASSLPGTSRPYEQYF. CDR3 nucleotide sequence: TGTGCCAGCAGCTTACCTGGCACTAGCCGTCCCTACGAGCAGTACTTC.

This clone appeared once. J is TRBJ2-2 and V is TRBV2; no firm D call. CDR1 and CDR2 from the germline V gene are SNHLY and FYNNEI. V lost 7 bases to trimming and J lost 0 bases, with 9 bases between them. The CDR3 spans 14 residues. The CDR3 nucleotides are TGTGCCAGCAAGCCTACCTCGAACACCGGGGAGCTGTTTTTT. It codes for CASKPTSNTGELFF.

The chain combines TRBV7-2 with TRBJ2-5; D gene uncertain. The CDR3 extends over 14 amino acids. Germline values: CDR1 SGHTA, CDR2 FQGNSA. Trimming took 5 bases from V and 1 from J, leaving 11 bases between them. The CDR3 loop reads CASSPQMAQETQYF. The DNA for the CDR3 is TGTGCCAGCAGCCCCCAAATGGCCCAAGAGACCCAGTACTTC.

The CDR3: CASSSPVGGGNEKLFF. DNA of the CDR3: TGTGCCAGCAGCTCCCCCGTAGGGGGCGGGAATGAAAAACTGTTTTTT. The chain joins TRBV7-8 to TRBJ1-4; TRBD1 agrees at 7 bases. Germline-derived CDR1 and CDR2 are SGHVS and FQNEAQ. V dropped 4 bases and J dropped 5; count of bases not matched to a gene: 10. The CDR3 length is 16 residues.

The CDR3 here is CASSGTANTGELFF. The CDR3 nucleotides read TGTGCCAGTAGCGGGACAGCGAACACCGGGGAGCTGTTTTTT. The rearrangement joins TRBV19 to TRBJ2-2; TRBD1 matches 7 bases. Germline CDR1 LNHDA, CDR2 SQIVND (reference sequence). The V and J ends lost 6 bases and 0 bases, in that order; junction bases with no gene match: 1. The CDR3 has 14 amino acids.

The V call is TRBV27, the J call TRBJ2-3, with 7 bases aligning to TRBD2. The germline V gene has CDR1 MNHEY and CDR2 SMNVEV (reference sequence). V lost 4 bases, J lost 6 bases, and 7 bases stayed unmatched. The CDR3 totals 14 residues. Here the CDR3 DNA reads TGTGCCAGCAGTTCGCGACCACTAGCGGATACGCAGTATTTT. Protein product: CASSSRPLADTQYF.

The chain links TRBV30 to TRBJ2-1; TRBD1 might be the D (6 bases). This CDR3 has 14 amino acids. Trimming left V 0 bases short and J 4 bases short, with 10 bases between. Germline V gene lookup returns CDR1 GTSNPN and CDR2 SVGIG (reference sequence). CDR3 region: CAWSVGAGYNEQFF. DNA for the CDR3: TGTGCCTGGAGTGTGGGGGCTGGTTACAATGAGCAGTTCTTC.

The V and J genes are TRBV3-1 (or the pseudogene TRBV3-2) and TRBJ2-7, with 8 bases aligning to TRBD2. In germline, CDR1 is LGHDT, CDR2 YNNKEL (reference sequence). With 2 bases clipped from V and 3 bases from J, the junction kept 3 bases outside the gene matches. This CDR3 comprises 14 residues. The CDR3 loop is CASSQTSGGYEQYF. As DNA, the CDR3 is TGTGCCAGCAGCCAAACTAGCGGAGGCTACGAGCAGTACTTC.

This clone was seen only once. The chain recombines TRBV6-5 with TRBJ1-1; 8 bases map to TRBD1. J was trimmed by 11 bases and V by 6 bases; bases with no gene match: 11. The CDR3 loop spans 13 amino acids. Germline CDR1 is MNHEY and CDR2 is SVGAGI. DNA for the CDR3: TGTGCCAGCAGAACATCAGGGGGCGCCGGGGCTTTCTTT. Encoded protein: CASRTSGGAGAFF.

CDR3 region: CASSRDSSSYGYTF. DNA for the CDR3: TGCGCCAGCAGCCGGGACAGCTCGAGCTATGGCTACACCTTC. The genes are TRBV5-1 and TRBJ1-2, with 7 bases identical to TRBD1. The CDR3 has 14 residues. V was clipped by 4 bases and J by 4 bases; unmatched bases: 7. Germline values: CDR1 SGHRS, CDR2 YFSETQ.

In this sample, this clone turned up a few times. The chain joins TRBV28 to TRBJ1-4; D is perhaps TRBD1 (6 bases). V lost 5 bases and J lost 3, with 19 bases in between. CDR3 size: 17 residues. Germline CDR1 MDHEN, CDR2 SYDVKM. The CDR3 coding sequence is TGTGCCAGCAGTAACAGGGTTGGTTCGATAGCTAATGAAAAACTGTTTTTT. This encodes CASSNRVGSIANEKLFF.

V gene TRBV7-2 combines with J gene TRBJ2-6; a weak D match, TRBD1 (6 bases). Trimming pared 2 bases from V and 2 bases from J, leaving 13 bases between. Germline CDR1 and CDR2: SGHTA and FQGNSA. This CDR3 is built from 17 residues. CDR3 nucleotides: TGTGCCAGCAGCTTAAGTTTCCAGGGGCCTGGGGCCAACGTCCTGACTTTC. This encodes CASSLSFQGPGANVLTF.

The chain joins TRBV7-3 to TRBJ2-2, with 11 bases matching TRBD2. This CDR3 has 19 amino acids. Germline V gene data show CDR1 as SGHTA and CDR2 as FQGTGA. Trimming cost V 0 bases and J 4 bases; bases outside gene matches: 10. This CDR3 reads CASSLTHGTSGGFTGELFF. The CDR3, as DNA: TGTGCCAGCAGCTTAACCCACGGAACTAGCGGGGGTTTCACCGGGGAGCTGTTTTTT.

This clone was observed once. The chain recombines TRBV19 with TRBJ2-7; TRBD1 matches at 9 bases. The germline gives CDR1 LNHDA, CDR2 SQIVND (reference sequence). The CDR3 is made up of 15 amino acids. With V trimmed by 6 bases and J by 1 base, 7 bases remained unmatched. The CDR3, as DNA: TGTGCCAGTAGATCCCGGGACAGGGTGTCCTACGAGCAGTACTTC. It specifies CASRSRDRVSYEQYF.

This clone was observed once. This chain uses TRBV18 with TRBJ2-1; D is perhaps TRBD2 (6 bases). CDR1 KGHSH and CDR2 LQKENI come from the germline V gene. The V and J ends lost 5 bases and 1 base respectively, with 9 bases between them. The CDR3 is 14 amino acids. The chain's CDR3 is CASSSRGSYNEQFF. CDR3 nucleotides: TGTGCCAGCTCATCTCGGGGGTCCTACAATGAGCAGTTCTTC. Full variable domain (rest looked up from reference TRBV18 and TRBJ2-1): NAGVMQNPRHLVRRRGQEARLRCSPMKGHSHVYWYRQLPEEGLKFMVYLQKENIIDESGMPKERFSAEFPKEGPSILRIQQVVRGDSAAYFCASSSRGSYNEQFFGPGTRLTVL.

V usage is TRBV30 and J usage is TRBJ1-5, with D unclear. The germline gives CDR1 GTSNPN, CDR2 SVGIG (reference sequence). This CDR3 has 13 residues. V was clipped by 2 bases and J by 4 bases, with 9 bases between them. CDR3 nucleotides: TGTGCCTGGAGTATCCGGGAAAATCAGCCCCAGCATTTT. It is translated as CAWSIRENQPQHF. Full variable domain (remainder filled in from reference TRBV30 and TRBJ1-5): SQTIHQWPATLVQPVGSPLSLECTVEGTSNPNLYWYRQAAGRGLQLLFYSVGIGQISSEVPQNLSASRPQDRQFILSSKKLLLSDSGFYLCAWSIRENQPQHFGDGTRLSIL.

This rearrangement joins TRBV28 to TRBJ2-1; 7 positions match TRBD2. Trimming at V came to 4 bases and at J to 2 bases, leaving 11 bases not matched to a gene. The CDR3 extends over 17 amino acids. Per germline, CDR1 MDHEN and CDR2 SYDVKM. The CDR3 nucleotides are TGTGCCAGCAGTTCCCGCCGCGCGGGAGCCCCCTACAATGAGCAGTTCTTC. Residues: CASSSRRAGAPYNEQFF.

This clone was seen only once. The chain has TRBV6-4 and TRBJ2-1; TRBD2 might be the D (6 bases). V lost 1 base, J lost 7 bases, and 8 bases lay in between. The germline CDR1 and CDR2 sequences are MRHNA and SNTAGT. The CDR3 contains 13 residues. CDR3 in DNA: TGTGCCAGCAGTGACTTAGCGGCAAATGAGCAGTTCTTC. It codes for CASSDLAANEQFF.

This clone has just one count. The chain combines TRBV19 with TRBJ1-1; tentative D call: TRBD1 (6 bases). V lost 5 bases and J lost 0, with 16 bases in between. The CDR3 is 16 residues long. Germline CDR1 is LNHDA and CDR2 is SQIVND (reference sequence). CDR3 coding DNA: TGTGCCAGTAGTCAGGCACGCGGGGGCCTGAACACTGAAGCTTTCTTT. It yields the protein CASSQARGGLNTEAFF.

The CDR3 region has the DNA TGTGCCTGGACGAGTTCGATACCCCTGAGGGGCTACACCTTC. The encoded protein is CAWTSSIPLRGYTF. This rearrangement joins TRBV30 to TRBJ1-2; D unclear. Trimming shortened V by 4 bases and J by 8 bases, and 20 bases separated the two germline ends. Per the germline V gene, CDR1 is GTSNPN and CDR2 is SVGIG (reference sequence). CDR3 size: 14 residues.

This clone came up a few times. The genes are TRBV6-5 and TRBJ2-7, with 8 bases that match TRBD2. Trimming cost V 0 bases and J 1 base; bases outside gene matches: 5. The germline CDR1 and CDR2 sequences are MNHEY and SVGAGI. The CDR3 is made up of 16 amino acids. DNA for the CDR3: TGTGCCAGCAGTTACTCCCTAGAGCGGGGGTCCTACGAGCAGTACTTC. Protein: CASSYSLERGSYEQYF.

The chain couples TRBV7-9 to TRBJ2-1; the match to TRBD2 covers 9 bases. The CDR3 length is 17 residues. Germline CDR1 SEHNR, CDR2 FQNEAQ (reference sequence). The V gene end was trimmed by 2 bases and the J gene end by 5 bases; junction bases not matched to a gene: 10. The CDR3 region is CASSLRSLAGRDNEQFF. CDR3 sequence (DNA): TGTGCCAGCAGCTTACGGTCCCTAGCGGGGAGGGACAATGAGCAGTTCTTC. The full variable domain, completed using reference TRBV7-9 and TRBJ2-1, is DTGVSQNPRHKITKRGQNVTFRCDPISEHNRLYWYRQTLGQGPEFLTYFQNEAQLEKSRLLSDRFSAERPKGSFSTLEIQRTEQGDSAMYLCASSLRSLAGRDNEQFFGPGTRLTVL.

The V call is TRBV12-5, the J call TRBJ1-5; a weak D match, TRBD1 (5 bases). V was cut by 3 bases and J by 1 base, with 22 bases left in between. CDR1 LGHNT and CDR2 FRNRAP come from the germline V gene. CDR3 length: 19 amino acids. CDR3 amino acids: CASGFTRDRSRTSNQPQHF. The CDR3 DNA reads TGTGCTAGTGGTTTCACGCGAGACAGAAGTAGGACGAGCAATCAGCCCCAGCATTTT.

This rearrangement joins TRBV29-1 to TRBJ2-3; 13 positions match TRBD2. Germline V gene data show CDR1 as SQVTM and CDR2 as ANQGSEA. The CDR3 runs to 17 residues. V shed 6 bases, J shed 3 bases, and the junction held 12 bases outside the gene matches. In DNA form, the CDR3 reads TGCAGCGTCCCTGGACTAGCGGGAGTGGTAGAGACAGATACGCAGTATTTT. Residues: CSVPGLAGVVETDTQYF.

This chain uses TRBV4-1 with TRBJ1-2; D ambiguous. The CDR3 is 15 amino acids. Germline V gene data show CDR1 as MGHRA and CDR2 as YSYEKL. Trimming removed 1 base at V and 1 base at J, with 10 bases between. CDR3 nucleotide sequence: TGCGCCAGCAGCCAAGGAATAACAGTTAACTATGGCTACACCTTC. Its protein product is CASSQGITVNYGYTF.

The rearrangement joins TRBV28 to TRBJ1-2; 7 bases align to TRBD1. J lost 2 bases, V lost 4 bases, and 10 bases had no gene match. The germline V gene has CDR1 MDHEN and CDR2 SYDVKM. CDR3 size: 16 residues. CDR3 bases: TGTGCCAGCAGTTCGCCGGGACAGTCTTTAAACTATGGCTACACCTTC. It yields the protein CASSSPGQSLNYGYTF.

This rearrangement joins TRBV6-5 to TRBJ2-2; 9 bases agree with TRBD1. With V trimmed by 6 bases and J by 2 bases, 4 bases remained unmatched. This CDR3 is 15 amino acids long. Germline CDR1 is MNHEY and CDR2 is SVGAGI. CDR3 DNA: TGTGCCAGCAGCATACAGGGGGCAAACACCGGGGAGCTGTTTTTT. This translates into CASSIQGANTGELFF.